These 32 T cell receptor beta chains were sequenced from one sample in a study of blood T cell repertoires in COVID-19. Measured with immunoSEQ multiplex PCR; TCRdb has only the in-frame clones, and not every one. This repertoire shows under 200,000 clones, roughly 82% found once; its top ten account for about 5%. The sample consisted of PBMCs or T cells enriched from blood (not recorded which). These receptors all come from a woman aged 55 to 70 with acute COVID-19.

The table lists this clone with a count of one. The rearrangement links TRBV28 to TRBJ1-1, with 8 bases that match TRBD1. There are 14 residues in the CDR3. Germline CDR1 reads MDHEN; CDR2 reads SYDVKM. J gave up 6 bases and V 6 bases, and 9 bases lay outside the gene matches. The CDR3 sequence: CASRSTGAGSEAFF. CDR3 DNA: TGTGCCAGCAGATCGACAGGGGCAGGGTCTGAAGCTTTCTTT.

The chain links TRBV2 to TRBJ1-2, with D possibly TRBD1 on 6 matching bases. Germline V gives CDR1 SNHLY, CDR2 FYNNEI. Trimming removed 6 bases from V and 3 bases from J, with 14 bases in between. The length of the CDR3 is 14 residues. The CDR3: CASRERGGDYGYTF. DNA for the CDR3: TGTGCCAGCAGGGAAAGAGGGGGGGACTATGGCTACACCTTC. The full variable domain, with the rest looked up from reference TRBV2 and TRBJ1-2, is EPEVTQTPSHQVTQMGQEVILRCVPISNHLYFYWYRQILGQKVEFLVSFYNNEISEKSEIFDDQFSVERPDGSNFTLKIRSTKLEDSAMYFCASRERGGDYGYTFGSGTRLTVV.

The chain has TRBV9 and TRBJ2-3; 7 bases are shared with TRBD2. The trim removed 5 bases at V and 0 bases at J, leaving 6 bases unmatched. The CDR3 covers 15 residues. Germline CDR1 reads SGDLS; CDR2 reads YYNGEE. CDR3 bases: TGTGCCAGCAGTTCAAGCGGGGTCAGCACAGATACGCAGTATTTT. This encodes CASSSSGVSTDTQYF.

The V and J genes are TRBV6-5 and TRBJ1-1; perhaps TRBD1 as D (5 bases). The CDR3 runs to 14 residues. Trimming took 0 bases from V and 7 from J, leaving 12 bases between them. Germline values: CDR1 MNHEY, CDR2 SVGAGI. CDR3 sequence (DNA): TGTGCCAGCAGTTACTCGACCAACCAGGGTGAAGCTTTCTTT. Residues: CASSYSTNQGEAFF.

As DNA, the CDR3 is TGTGCCAGCTCACAGGGGGAGGGCTCCTACAATGAGCAGTTCTTC. This sequence encodes CASSQGEGSYNEQFF. The chain links TRBV18 to TRBJ2-1; D may be TRBD2 (7 bases). From germline, CDR1 is KGHSH and CDR2 LQKENI. V lost 4 bases to trimming and J lost 0 bases, with 10 bases between them. The CDR3 has 15 residues.

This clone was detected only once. In DNA, the CDR3 is TGTGCCAGCAGTTACGGTAGAATGAACACTGAAGCTTTCTTT. Amino acids: CASSYGRMNTEAFF. The gene calls are TRBV6-2 or TRBV6-3 and TRBJ1-1; D not certain. The V end was cut by 2 bases, the J end by 0 bases, with 7 bases between. This CDR3 comprises 14 residues. Germline CDR1 reads MNHEY; CDR2 reads SVGEGT.

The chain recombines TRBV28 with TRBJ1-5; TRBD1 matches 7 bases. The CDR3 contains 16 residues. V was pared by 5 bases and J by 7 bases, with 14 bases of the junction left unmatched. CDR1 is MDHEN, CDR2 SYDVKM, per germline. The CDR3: CASSLPLVAGGQPQHF. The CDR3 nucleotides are TGTGCCAGCAGTCTACCCCTAGTGGCAGGGGGACAGCCCCAGCATTTT. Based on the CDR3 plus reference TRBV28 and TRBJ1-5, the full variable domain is DVKVTQSSRYLVKRTGEKVFLECVQDMDHENMFWYRQDPGLGLRLIYFSYDVKMKEKGDIPEGYSVSREKKERFSLILESASTNQTSMYLCASSLPLVAGGQPQHFGDGTRLSIL.

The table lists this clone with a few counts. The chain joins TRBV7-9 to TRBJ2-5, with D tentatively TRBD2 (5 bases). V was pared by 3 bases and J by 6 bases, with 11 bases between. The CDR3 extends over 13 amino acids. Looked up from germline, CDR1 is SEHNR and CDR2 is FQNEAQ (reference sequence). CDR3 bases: TGTGCCAGCAGCTTGGGAGTGGGGAAGACCCAGTACTTC. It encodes CASSLGVGKTQYF. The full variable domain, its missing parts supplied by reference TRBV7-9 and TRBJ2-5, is DTGVSQNPRHKITKRGQNVTFRCDPISEHNRLYWYRQTLGQGPEFLTYFQNEAQLEKSRLLSDRFSAERPKGSFSTLEIQRTEQGDSAMYLCASSLGVGKTQYFGPGTRLLVL.

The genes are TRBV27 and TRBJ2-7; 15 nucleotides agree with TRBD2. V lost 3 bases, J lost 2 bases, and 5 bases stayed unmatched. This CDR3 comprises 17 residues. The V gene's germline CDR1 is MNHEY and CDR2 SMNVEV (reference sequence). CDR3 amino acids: CASSFGLAGGSPYEQYF. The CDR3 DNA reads TGTGCCAGCAGTTTCGGACTAGCGGGAGGGTCGCCCTACGAGCAGTACTTC.

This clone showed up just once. The CDR3 nucleotides read TGTGCCACCAGCAGAGTCAGGGGTTCAGCTTCCCATGAAAAACTGTTTTTT. As protein: CATSRVRGSASHEKLFF. The chain couples TRBV15 to TRBJ1-4; weak D call: TRBD1 (6 bases). Trimming shortened V by 1 base and J by 6 bases, and 18 bases separated the two germline ends. The germline CDR1 and CDR2 sequences are LNHNV and YYDKDF (reference sequence). The CDR3 loop spans 17 amino acids.

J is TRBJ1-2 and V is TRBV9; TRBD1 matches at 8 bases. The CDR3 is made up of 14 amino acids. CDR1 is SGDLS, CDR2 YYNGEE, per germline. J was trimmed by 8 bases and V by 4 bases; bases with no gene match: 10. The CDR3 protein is CASSLIGQGNGYTF. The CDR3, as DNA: TGTGCCAGCAGCCTGATCGGACAGGGTAACGGCTACACCTTC.

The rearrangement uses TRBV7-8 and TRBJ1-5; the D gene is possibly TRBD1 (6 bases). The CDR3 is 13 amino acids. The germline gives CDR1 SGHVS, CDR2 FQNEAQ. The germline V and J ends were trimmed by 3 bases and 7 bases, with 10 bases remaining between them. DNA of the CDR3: TGTGCCAGCAGCTTCGGGGGGGGCCAGCCCCAGCATTTT. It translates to CASSFGGGQPQHF. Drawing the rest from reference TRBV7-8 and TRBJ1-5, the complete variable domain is GAGVSQSPRYKVAKRGQDVALRCDPISGHVSLFWYQQALGQGPEFLTYFQNEAQLDKSGLPSDRFFAERPEGSVSTLKIQRTQQEDSAVYLCASSFGGGQPQHFGDGTRLSIL.

The CDR3: CAISGLAGVRYEQYF. CDR3 bases: TGTGCCATCAGTGGACTAGCGGGAGTAAGATACGAGCAGTACTTC. V usage is TRBV10-3 and J usage is TRBJ2-7; 12 bases align to TRBD2. Trimming removed 4 bases from V and 4 bases from J; junction bases left unmatched: 5. Germline V lookup: CDR1 ENHRY, CDR2 SYGVKD. This CDR3 comprises 15 residues.

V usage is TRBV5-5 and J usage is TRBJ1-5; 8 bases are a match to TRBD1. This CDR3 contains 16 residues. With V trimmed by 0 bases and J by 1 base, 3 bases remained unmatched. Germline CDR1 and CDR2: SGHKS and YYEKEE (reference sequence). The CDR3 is CASSLAQGASNQPQHF. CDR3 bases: TGTGCCAGCAGCTTGGCCCAGGGGGCGAGCAATCAGCCCCAGCATTTT.

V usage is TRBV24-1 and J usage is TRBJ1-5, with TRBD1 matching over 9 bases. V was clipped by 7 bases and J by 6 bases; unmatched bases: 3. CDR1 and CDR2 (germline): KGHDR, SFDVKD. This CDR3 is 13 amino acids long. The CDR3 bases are TGTGCCACCAGCACAGGGGGCTCTCAGCCCCAGCATTTT. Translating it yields CATSTGGSQPQHF.

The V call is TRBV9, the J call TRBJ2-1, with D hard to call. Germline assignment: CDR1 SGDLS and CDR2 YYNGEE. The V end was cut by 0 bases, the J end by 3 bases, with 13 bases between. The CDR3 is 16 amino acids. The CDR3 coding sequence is TGTGCCAGCAGCGTAGGTGGAAACAGCAACTACAATGAGCAGTTCTTC. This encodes CASSVGGNSNYNEQFF.

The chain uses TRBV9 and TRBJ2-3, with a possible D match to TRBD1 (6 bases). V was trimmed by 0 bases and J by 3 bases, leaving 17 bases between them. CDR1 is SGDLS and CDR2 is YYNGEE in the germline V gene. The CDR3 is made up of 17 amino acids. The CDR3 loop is CASSVAIGGQVTDTQYF. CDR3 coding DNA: TGTGCCAGCAGCGTAGCTATTGGGGGCCAGGTAACAGATACGCAGTATTTT.

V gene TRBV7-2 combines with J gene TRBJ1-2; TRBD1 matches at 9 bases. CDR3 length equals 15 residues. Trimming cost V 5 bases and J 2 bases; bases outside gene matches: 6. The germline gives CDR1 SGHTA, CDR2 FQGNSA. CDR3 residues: CASSQPGQGNYGYTF. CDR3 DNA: TGTGCCAGCAGCCAGCCGGGACAGGGCAACTATGGCTACACCTTC.

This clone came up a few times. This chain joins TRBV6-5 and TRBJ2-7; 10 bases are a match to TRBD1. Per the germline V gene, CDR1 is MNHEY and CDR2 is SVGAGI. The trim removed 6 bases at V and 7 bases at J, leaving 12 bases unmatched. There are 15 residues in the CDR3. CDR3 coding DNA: TGTGCCAGCAGCTCTCGGGGACAGGGGAGCCGGGAGCAGTACTTC. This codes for CASSSRGQGSREQYF.

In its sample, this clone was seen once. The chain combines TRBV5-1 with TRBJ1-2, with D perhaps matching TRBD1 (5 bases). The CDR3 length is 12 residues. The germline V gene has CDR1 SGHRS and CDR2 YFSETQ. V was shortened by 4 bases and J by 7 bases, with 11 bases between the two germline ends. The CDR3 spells CASSPTALGYTF. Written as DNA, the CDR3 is TGCGCCAGCAGCCCGACAGCGCTTGGCTACACCTTC.

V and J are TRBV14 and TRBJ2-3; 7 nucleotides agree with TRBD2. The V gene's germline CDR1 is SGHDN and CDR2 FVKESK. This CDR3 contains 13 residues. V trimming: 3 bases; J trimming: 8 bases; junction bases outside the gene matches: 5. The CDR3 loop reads CASSQQTSLTQYF. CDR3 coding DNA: TGTGCCAGCAGCCAGCAGACTAGCCTTACGCAGTATTTT.

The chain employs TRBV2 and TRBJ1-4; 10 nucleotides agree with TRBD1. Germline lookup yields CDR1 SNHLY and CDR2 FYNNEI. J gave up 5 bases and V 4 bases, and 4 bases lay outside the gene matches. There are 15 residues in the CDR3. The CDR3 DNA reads TGTGCCAGCAGTGTTACGGGACAGGGGAATGAAAAACTGTTTTTT. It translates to CASSVTGQGNEKLFF.

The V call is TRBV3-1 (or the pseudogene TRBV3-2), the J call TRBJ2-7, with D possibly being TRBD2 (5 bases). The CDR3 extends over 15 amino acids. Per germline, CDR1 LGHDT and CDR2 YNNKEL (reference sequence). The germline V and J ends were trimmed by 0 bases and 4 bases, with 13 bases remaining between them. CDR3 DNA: TGTGCCAGCAGCCAAGATCCCCGGACGGGGTACGAGCAGTACGTC. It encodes CASSQDPRTGYEQYV.

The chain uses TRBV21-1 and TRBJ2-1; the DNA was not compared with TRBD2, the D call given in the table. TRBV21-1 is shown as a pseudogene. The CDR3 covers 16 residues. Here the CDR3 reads CASSLRTSGSYNEQFF. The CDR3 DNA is TGTGCCAGCAGCTTGAGGACTAGCGGGAGTTACAATGAGCAGTTCTTC.

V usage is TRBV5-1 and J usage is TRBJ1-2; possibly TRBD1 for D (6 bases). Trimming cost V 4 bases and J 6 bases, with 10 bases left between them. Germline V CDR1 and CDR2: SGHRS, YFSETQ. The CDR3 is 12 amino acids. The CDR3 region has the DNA TGCGCCAGCAGCACCCCAGGGGATGGCTACACCTTC. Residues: CASSTPGDGYTF.

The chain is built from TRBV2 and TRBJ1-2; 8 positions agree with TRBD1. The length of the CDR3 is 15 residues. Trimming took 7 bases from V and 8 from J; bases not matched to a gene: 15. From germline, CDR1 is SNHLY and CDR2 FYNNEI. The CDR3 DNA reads TGTGCCAGCACAACCCCCCCAGGACAGGGACAGGGCTACACCTTC. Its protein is CASTTPPGQGQGYTF.

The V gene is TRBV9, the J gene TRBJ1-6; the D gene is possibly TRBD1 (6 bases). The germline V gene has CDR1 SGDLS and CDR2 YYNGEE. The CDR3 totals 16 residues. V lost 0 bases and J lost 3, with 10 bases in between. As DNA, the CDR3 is TGTGCCAGCAGCGTAGGGGGGGGGCTCTATAATTCACCCCTCCACTTT. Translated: CASSVGGGLYNSPLHF.

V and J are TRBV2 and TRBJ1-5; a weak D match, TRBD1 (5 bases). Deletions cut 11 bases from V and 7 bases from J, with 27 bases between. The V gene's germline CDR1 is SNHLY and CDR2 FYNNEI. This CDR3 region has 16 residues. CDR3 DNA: TGTGCCGGATCAAAAGGGGTGGCAGAGCGGGACCAGCCCCAGCATTTT. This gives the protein CAGSKGVAERDQPQHF.

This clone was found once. In DNA form, the CDR3 reads TGTGCCAGCAGCACGGGACAGTACTATGGCTACACCTTC. It is translated as CASSTGQYYGYTF. The chain uses TRBV5-6 and TRBJ1-2; TRBD1 agrees at 7 bases. This CDR3 has 13 amino acids. The junction had 3 bases not matched to a gene; V was cut back by 4 bases and J by 3 bases. The V gene's germline CDR1 is SGHDT and CDR2 YYEEEE.

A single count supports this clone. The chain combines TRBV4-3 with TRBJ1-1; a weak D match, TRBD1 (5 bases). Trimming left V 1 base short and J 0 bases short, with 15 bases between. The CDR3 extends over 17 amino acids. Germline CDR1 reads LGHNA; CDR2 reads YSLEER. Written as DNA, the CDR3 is TGCGCCAGCAGCCAAGTGGTAGAGGGACTCCTGAACACTGAAGCTTTCTTT. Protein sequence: CASSQVVEGLLNTEAFF.

This CDR3 reads CASRRTGDRHEQYV. CDR3 DNA sequence: TGTGCCAGCAGAAGGACAGGGGACAGGCACGAGCAGTACGTC. This sequence joins TRBV6-5 and TRBJ2-7, with TRBD1 identical over 9 bases. CDR3 length: 14 residues. In germline, CDR1 is MNHEY, CDR2 SVGAGI. J lost 5 bases, V lost 6 bases, and 8 bases had no gene match.

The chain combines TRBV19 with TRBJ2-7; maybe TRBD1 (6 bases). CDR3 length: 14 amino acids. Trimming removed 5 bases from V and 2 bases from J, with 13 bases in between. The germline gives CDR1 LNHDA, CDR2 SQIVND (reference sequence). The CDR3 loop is CASSSGQNAYEQYF. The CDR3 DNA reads TGTGCCAGTAGTTCAGGACAGAATGCCTACGAGCAGTACTTC.